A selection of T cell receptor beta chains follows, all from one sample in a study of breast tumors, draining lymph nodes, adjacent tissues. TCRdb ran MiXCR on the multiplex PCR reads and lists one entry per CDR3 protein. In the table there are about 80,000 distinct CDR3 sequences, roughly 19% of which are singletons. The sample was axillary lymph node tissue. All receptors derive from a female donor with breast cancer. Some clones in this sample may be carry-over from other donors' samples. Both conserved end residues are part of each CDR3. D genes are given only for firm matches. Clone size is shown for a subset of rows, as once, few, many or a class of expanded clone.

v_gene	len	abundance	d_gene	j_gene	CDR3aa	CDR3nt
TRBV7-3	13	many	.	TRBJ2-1	CASSPTVDNEQFF	TGTGCCAGCAGCCCCACGGTCGACAATGAGCAGTTCTTC
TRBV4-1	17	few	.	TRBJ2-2	CASSRSGGGANTGELFF	TGCGCCAGCAGCCGGTCAGGGGGAGGCGCGAACACCGGGGAGCTGTTTTTT
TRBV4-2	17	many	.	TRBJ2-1	CASSQDPPGVSYNEQFF	TGTGCCAGCAGCCAAGATCCCCCCGGAGTCTCCTACAATGAGCAGTTCTTC
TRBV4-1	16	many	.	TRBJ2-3	CASSHPDGTSTDTQYF	TGCGCCAGCAGCCATCCCGACGGAACTAGCACAGATACGCAGTATTTT
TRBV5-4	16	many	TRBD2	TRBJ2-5	CASSTGAGGRQETQYF	TGTGCCAGCAGCACGGGAGCGGGAGGACGCCAAGAGACCCAGTACTTC
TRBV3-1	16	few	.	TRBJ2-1	CASSSKWRATYNEQFF	TGTGCCAGCAGCTCCAAGTGGAGGGCCACCTACAATGAGCAGTTCTTC
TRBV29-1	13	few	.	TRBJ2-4	CSVDLGDGNIQYF	TGCAGCGTTGATCTGGGAGATGGGAACATTCAGTACTTC
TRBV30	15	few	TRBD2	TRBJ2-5	CAWRGLAGAQETQYF	TGTGCCTGGAGAGGACTAGCGGGAGCCCAAGAGACCCAGTACTTC
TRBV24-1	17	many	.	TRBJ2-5	CATSATGQKKGGETQYF	TGTGCCACCAGTGCCACCGGACAGAAAAAAGGAGGAGAGACCCAGTACTTC
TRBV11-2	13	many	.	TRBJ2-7	CASSLHSSYEQYF	TGTGCCAGCAGCTTACACAGCTCCTACGAGCAGTACTTC
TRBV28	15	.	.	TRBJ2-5	CASSSRVGGWGTQYF	TGTGCCAGCAGTTCTCGCGTTGGGGGGTGGGGGACCCAGTACTTC
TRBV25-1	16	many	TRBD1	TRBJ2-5	CASSERGQGGFETQYF	TGTGCCAGCAGCGAAAGGGGACAGGGGGGGTTCGAGACCCAGTACTTC
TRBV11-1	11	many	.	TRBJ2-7	CASSLTYEQYF	TGTGCCAGCAGCTTGACCTACGAGCAGTACTTC
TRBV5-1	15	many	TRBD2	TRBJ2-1	CASSSSGRSYNEQFF	TGCGCCAGCAGCTCCAGCGGGAGAAGTTACAATGAGCAGTTCTTC
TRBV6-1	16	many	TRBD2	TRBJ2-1	CASSQLGLVAYNEQFF	TGTGCCAGCAGTCAATTAGGACTAGTGGCTTACAATGAGCAGTTCTTC
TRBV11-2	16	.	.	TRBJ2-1	CASSLDPRPSYNEQFF	TGTGCCAGCAGCTTAGATCCGAGACCCTCCTACAATGAGCAGTTCTTC
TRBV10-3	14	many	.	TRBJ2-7	CAISPTGPPYEQYF	TGTGCCATCAGTCCAACGGGACCACCATACGAGCAGTACTTC
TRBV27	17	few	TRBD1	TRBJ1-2	CASRSGTGGAEGYGYTF	TGTGCCAGCAGAAGCGGGACAGGGGGCGCTGAGGGCTATGGCTACACCTTC
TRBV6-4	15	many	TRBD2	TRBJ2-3	CASSERLAGKDTQYF	TGTGCCAGCAGTGAGCGTCTAGCGGGGAAAGATACGCAGTATTTT
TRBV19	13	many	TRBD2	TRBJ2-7	CASSIGRAYEQYF	TGTGCCAGTAGTATCGGGAGGGCCTACGAGCAGTACTTC
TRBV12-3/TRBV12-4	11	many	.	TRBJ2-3	CASSPLEAVIF	TGTGCCAGCAGTCCCCTAGAAGCGGTGATTTTT
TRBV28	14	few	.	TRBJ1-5	CASSLGTGNQPQHF	TGTGCCAGCAGTTTGGGCACTGGCAATCAGCCCCAGCATTTT
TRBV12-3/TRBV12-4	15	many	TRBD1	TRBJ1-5	CASSGGAGGNQPQHF	TGTGCCAGCAGTGGGGGGGCAGGGGGAAATCAGCCCCAGCATTTT
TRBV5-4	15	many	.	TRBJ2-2	CASSSGTGLTGELFF	TGTGCCAGCAGCTCGGGGACGGGACTCACCGGGGAGCTGTTTTTT
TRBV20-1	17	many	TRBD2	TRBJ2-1	CSAPPSTSGVGNNEQFF	TGCAGTGCGCCACCCTCGACTAGCGGCGTCGGGAACAATGAGCAGTTCTTC
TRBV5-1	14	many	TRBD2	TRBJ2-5	CASSLMGLKETQYF	TGCGCCAGCAGCTTGATGGGACTAAAAGAGACCCAGTACTTC
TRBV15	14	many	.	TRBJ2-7	CATSRVRGSEEQYF	TGTGCCACCAGCAGAGTTCGAGGGTCGGAAGAGCAGTACTTC
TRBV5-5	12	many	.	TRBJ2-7	CASSELLYEQYF	TGTGCCAGCAGCGAGCTTCTGTACGAGCAGTACTTC
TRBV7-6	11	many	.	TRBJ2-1	CASSYRNEQFF	TGTGCCAGCAGCTATCGCAATGAGCAGTTCTTC
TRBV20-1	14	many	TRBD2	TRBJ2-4	CSPPAGEAKNIQYF	TGCAGTCCCCCGGCGGGGGAAGCCAAAAACATTCAGTACTTC
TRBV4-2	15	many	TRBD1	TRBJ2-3	CASSQTGQSTDTQYF	TGTGCCAGCAGCCAAACGGGACAGAGCACAGATACGCAGTATTTT
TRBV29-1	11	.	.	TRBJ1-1	CSVGVNTEAFF	TGCAGCGTTGGAGTGAACACTGAAGCTTTCTTT
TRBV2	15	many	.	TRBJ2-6	CASSESRSGANVLTF	TGTGCCAGCAGTGAATCGCGCTCTGGGGCCAACGTCCTGACTTTC
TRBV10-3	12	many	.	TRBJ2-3	CAIRNEADTQYF	TGTGCCATCAGAAATGAGGCAGATACGCAGTATTTT
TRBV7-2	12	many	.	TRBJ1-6	CASSFGDSPLHF	TGTGCCAGCAGCTTCGGGGATTCACCCCTCCACTTT
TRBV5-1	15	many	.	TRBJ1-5	CASSLVGGDGQPQHF	TGCGCCAGCAGCTTGGTCGGGGGGGATGGCCAGCCCCAGCATTTT